The entry below gives a single T cell receptor (beta chain) sequence along with its context. The CDR3 runs 14 residues. Germline V lookup: CDR1 MNHEY, CDR2 SVGAGI. Trimming shortened V by 3 bases and J by 2 bases, and 9 bases separated the two germline ends. Cohort 3 donors were reported recovered after two negative PCRs, clearance, or symptom resolution. Repertoires were generated with immunoSEQ multiplex PCR, while TCRdb's copy carries only in-frame clones and drops some. The table records fewer than 400,000 clones, approximately 84% of them present only once. This entry is derived from a study of blood T cell repertoires in COVID-19.

Sequenced input: PBMCs or T cells enriched from blood (not recorded which). The chain uses TRBV6-5 and TRBJ2-3; weak D call: TRBD2 (6 bases). This receptor was obtained from a man aged 30 to 39 who had recovered from COVID-19. CDR3 amino acids: CASSYRDFTDTQYF. The CDR3 DNA follows: TGTGCCAGCAGTTATCGGGACTTCACAGATACGCAGTATTTT.